This T cell receptor (beta chain) was found in a study of T cells in Graves' hyperthyroidism and ophthalmopathy (dated by TCRdb to between 2017 and 2020). Looking at the study overall: Peripheral blood was collected at initial diagnosis, before any treatment. Once sampling was done, hyperthyroidism patients were given methimazole at a starting dose of 30 mg daily, whereas ophthalmopathy patients were given high-dose intravenous methylprednisolone. In several Graves' hyperthyroidism patients, the study also compared T-cell repertoires from thyroid tissue with T-cell repertoires from blood. The 75 to 100 discovery patients were randomly split 7:3 into training and test sets. Whether ophthalmopathy could be predicted prospectively was tested in an independent validation cohort made up of roughly 19 hyperthyroidism patients plus 17 patients who later progressed to ophthalmopathy. To identify TCR V-J signatures that set the groups apart, the researchers used a discovery cohort of about a hundred patients, made up of roughly 40 with Graves' ophthalmopathy and some 55 with stable Graves' hyperthyroidism. The paper describes TCR Vbeta CDR3 sequencing of about 140 peripheral blood samples, made up of 43 ophthalmopathy patients, over 70 hyperthyroidism patients and roughly 17 progressor patients.

Ten or more counts support this clonotype. The antigen it binds to is not known. Base qualities are missing; no much larger clone stands one base away. CDR1 SGDLS and CDR2 YYNGEE were looked up in the germline V gene. Here V drops 4 bases and J drops 5 bases, and the junction holds 17 bases not matched to any gene. The CDR3 contains 18 residues, cysteine and phenylalanine counted. Only CDR3 DNA is held: 54 bases, read in frame from base 1. Here is what the overall study found, with its caveats: No statistical method was used to fix the sample size in advance, and group allocation was not hidden from the investigators. In validation, progression to ophthalmopathy was predicted by the model with roughly 69% sensitivity and roughly 76% specificity, a median of about 6 months before onset. Most expanded thyroid clonotypes (frequency above 0.001) were also found in blood, which suggests that blood repertoires may mirror thyroid immune responses. A model built on a 13 V-J signature distinguished ophthalmopathy from stable hyperthyroidism, reaching roughly 88% sensitivity and around 81% specificity in cross-validation and 80%/75% in testing.

Stable Graves' hyperthyroidism was defined as the absence of progression to ophthalmopathy over 18 months of follow-up. The hyperthyroidism patients were between 18 and 65 years old and newly diagnosed, with a disease duration of less than 2 months. Any patient with an uncontrolled infection, another autoimmune disease, pregnancy or lactation was excluded. Diagnoses relied on clinical symptoms, serum thyroxine and TRAb, thyroid ultrasound and orbital computed tomography. Ficoll-Paque density gradient centrifugation was used to isolate PBMCs from 8 to 10 ml of fresh peripheral blood. Total RNA was extracted using Trizol reagent, and RNA quality was assessed on an Agilent 2100 Bioanalyzer. The TCR beta CDR3 regions were amplified from RNA transcripts. The TCR CDR3 was subjected to a first round of RT-PCR using the HTBI primer set and the Qiagen OneStep RT-PCR kit. Libraries were constructed in a second round of multiplex PCR, after which size selection and purification were carried out. Sequencing of the libraries was done on an Illumina HiSeq2000 using paired-end 100 bp reads. Under the source paper's analysis protocol: Raw data were processed with SOAPnuke, discarding reads with adapters, uncalled bases, mean Phred below 15, or no exact constant-primer or identifier match. COPE v1.2.5 was used to merge high-quality paired reads, and clonotypes were defined as unique nucleotide sequences. Clonotypes were aligned to IMGT TRBV, TRBD and TRBJ reference segments using MiTCR v1.1. Analysis was restricted to V-J combinations with a frequency above 0.0001, which covered roughly 99% of repertoires. The TCS score was defined as the ratio of F50 (clonal expansion) to E x V (chaos), calculated using BLOSUM62-based TCRdist between CDR3 peptides within each V-J. Welch's t-statistics and random forest reduced approximately 520 V-J features to roughly 13, which were used in a naive Bayes classifier (R e1071). TCRdb's own reprocessing of the public reads used fastp at Q25 and MiXCR and kept productive beta chains. Identical CDR3 protein sequences are pooled into one entry, listed with their most common genes and DNA. It is TCRdb's table, rather than the study itself, that gives the V and J calls and clone size. The sample contains fewer than 550,000 distinct CDR3 sequences, around 16% of them found a single time. The ten largest clonotypes hold 7.7% of the sample.

Material: blood. The receptor's source is a woman aged 18-29 years with Graves' hyperthyroidism. This chain is built from TRBV9 and TRBJ1-1, with TRBD1 matching 10 junction bases. The nucleotide sequence reads as follows: TGTGCCAGCAGCCCGAGGGCCGGGACAGGGGACGGGAGTACTGAAGCTTTCTTT. The resulting protein is CASSPRAGTGDGSTEAFF.